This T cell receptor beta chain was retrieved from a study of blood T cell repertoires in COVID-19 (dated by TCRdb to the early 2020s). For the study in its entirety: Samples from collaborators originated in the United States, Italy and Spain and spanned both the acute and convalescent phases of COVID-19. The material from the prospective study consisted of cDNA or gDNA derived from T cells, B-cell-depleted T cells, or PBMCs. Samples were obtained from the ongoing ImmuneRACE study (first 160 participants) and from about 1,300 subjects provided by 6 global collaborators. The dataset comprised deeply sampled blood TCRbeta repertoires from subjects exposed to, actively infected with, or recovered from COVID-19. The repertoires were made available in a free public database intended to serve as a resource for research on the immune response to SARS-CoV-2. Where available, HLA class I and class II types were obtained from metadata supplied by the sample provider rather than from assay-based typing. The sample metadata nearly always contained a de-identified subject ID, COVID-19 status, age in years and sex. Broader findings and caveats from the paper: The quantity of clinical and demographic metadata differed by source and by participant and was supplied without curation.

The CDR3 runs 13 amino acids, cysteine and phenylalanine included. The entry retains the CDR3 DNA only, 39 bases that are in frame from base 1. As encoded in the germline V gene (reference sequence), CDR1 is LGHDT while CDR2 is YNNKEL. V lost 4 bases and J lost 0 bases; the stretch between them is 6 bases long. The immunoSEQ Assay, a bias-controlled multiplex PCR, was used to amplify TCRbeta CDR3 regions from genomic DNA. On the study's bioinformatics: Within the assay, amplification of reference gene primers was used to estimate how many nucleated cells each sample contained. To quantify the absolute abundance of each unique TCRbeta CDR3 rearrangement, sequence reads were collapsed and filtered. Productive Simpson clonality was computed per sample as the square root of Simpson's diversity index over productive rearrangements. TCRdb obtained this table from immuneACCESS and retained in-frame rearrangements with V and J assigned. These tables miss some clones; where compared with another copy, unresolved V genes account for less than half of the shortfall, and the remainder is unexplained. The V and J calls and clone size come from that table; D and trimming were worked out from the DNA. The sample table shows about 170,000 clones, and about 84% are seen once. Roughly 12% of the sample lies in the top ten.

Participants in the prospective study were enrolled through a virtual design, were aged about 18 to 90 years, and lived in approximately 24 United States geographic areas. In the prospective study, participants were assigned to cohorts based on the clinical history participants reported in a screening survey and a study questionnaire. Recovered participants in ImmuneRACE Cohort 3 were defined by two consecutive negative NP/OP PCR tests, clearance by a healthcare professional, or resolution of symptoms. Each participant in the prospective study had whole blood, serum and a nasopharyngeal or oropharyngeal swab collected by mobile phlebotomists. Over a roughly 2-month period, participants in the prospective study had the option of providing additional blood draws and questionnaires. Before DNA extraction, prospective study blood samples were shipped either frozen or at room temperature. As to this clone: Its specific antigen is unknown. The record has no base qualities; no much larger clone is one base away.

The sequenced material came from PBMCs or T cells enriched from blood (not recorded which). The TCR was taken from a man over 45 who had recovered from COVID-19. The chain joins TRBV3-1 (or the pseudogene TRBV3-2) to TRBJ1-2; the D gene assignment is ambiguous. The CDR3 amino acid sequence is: CASSPTANYGYTF. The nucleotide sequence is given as TGTGCCAGCAGCCCCACAGCTAACTATGGCTACACCTTC.